Sequencing of this TCR beta chain was carried out in a study of PD-1 blockade in classical Hodgkin lymphoma. This clone was counted only a few times. The assay was immunoSEQ multiplex PCR, and TCRdb's table has in-frame clones only and misses some. The profile shows around 26,000 clones, roughly three quarters of them singletons. J lost 0 bases, V lost 10 bases, and 12 bases had no gene match. This CDR3 spans 16 amino acids. Germline V lookup: CDR1 MDHEN, CDR2 SYDVKM. Following autologous stem cell transplantation, relapse occurred in every patient, and exposure to brentuximab vedotin varied. Complete response, partial response or progressive disease was recorded as best response.

The clonotype was recovered from a human donor with classical Hodgkin lymphoma. This specimen was peripheral blood mononuclear cells (PBMCs), taken at baseline. The chain joins TRBV28 to TRBJ1-1; 9 bases fit TRBD1. CDR3 nucleotide sequence: TGTGCCACCAACCAATGGACAGGGGCGGTGAACACTGAAGCTTTCTTT. Translating it yields CATNQWTGAVNTEAFF.